This TCR beta chain was documented in a study of T cells in Graves' hyperthyroidism and ophthalmopathy. Criteria for exclusion of patients were uncontrolled infection, other autoimmune disease, pregnancy or lactation. The CDR3 regions of TCR beta were amplified from RNA transcripts. TCR CDR3 regions were first amplified by RT-PCR with HTBI primers. TCRdb reprocessed the multiplex PCR reads with MiXCR, giving one entry per CDR3 protein. The profile shows a few hundred thousand distinct CDR3 sequences, around 45% of them singletons. As concerns this clonotype: The antigen remains undetermined.

Study-level results: Most thyroid clonotypes expanded above 0.001 were also detected in blood.

The CDR3 has 13 residues. Looked up from germline, CDR1 is SGHTA and CDR2 is FQGNSA. The sample comprised peripheral blood or thyroid tissue (not recorded which). This clonotype originated in a woman under 30 with Graves' hyperthyroidism. This chain uses TRBV7-2 with TRBJ1-2; perhaps TRBD1 as D (5 bases). The J call may be faulty, since TRBJ2-1 better matches the DNA end. The CDR3 region has the DNA TGTGCCAGCAGCTTAGGGACACGCCATGAGCAGTTCTTC. It codes for CASSLGTRHEQFF.